This T cell receptor (beta chain) was sequenced in a study of Graves' ophthalmopathy and Graves' hyperthyroidism. This clonotype has a count of ten or more. TCR beta CDR3 regions were amplified from RNA transcripts. First-round RT-PCR used HTBI primers; second-round multiplex PCR followed. TCRdb re-called the multiplex PCR reads through MiXCR, storing one row per CDR3 protein. The profile shows hundreds of thousands of distinct CDR3 sequences, 22% of them singletons. Diagnoses were established from clinical symptoms, serum thyroxine, TRAb, thyroid ultrasound and orbital computed tomography. Per the germline V gene, CDR1 is SGHRS and CDR2 is YFSETQ. The CDR3 loop spans 15 amino acids. V was cut by 0 bases and J by 0 bases, with 9 bases left in between.

Sequencing input: peripheral blood. The TCR comes from a young woman with stable Graves' hyperthyroidism. Some clones in this sample may be carry-over from other donors' samples. J is TRBJ1-1 and V is TRBV5-1, with a weak D call TRBD1 (5 bases). CDR3 DNA sequence: TGCGCCAGCAGCTTGGGGTGGGGGATGAACACTGAAGCTTTCTTT. This translates into CASSLGWGMNTEAFF.